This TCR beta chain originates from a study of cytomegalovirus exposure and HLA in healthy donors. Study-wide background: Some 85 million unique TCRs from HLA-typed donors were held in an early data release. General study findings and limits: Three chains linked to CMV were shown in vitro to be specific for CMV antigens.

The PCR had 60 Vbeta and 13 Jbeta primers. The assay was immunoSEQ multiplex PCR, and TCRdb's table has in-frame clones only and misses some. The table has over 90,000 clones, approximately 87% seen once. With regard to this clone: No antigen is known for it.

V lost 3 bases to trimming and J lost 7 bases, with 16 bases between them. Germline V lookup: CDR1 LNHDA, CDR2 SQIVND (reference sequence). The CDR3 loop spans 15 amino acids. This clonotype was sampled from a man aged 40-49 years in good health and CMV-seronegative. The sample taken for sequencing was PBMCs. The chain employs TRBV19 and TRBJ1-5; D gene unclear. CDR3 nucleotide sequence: TGTGCCAGTAGTATGACCTCACAGAGCCGGCAGCCCCAGCATTTT. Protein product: CASSMTSQSRQPQHF.